The 31 T cell receptor beta chains below come from one sample, sequenced in a study of T-cell reconstitution after alpha-beta-depleted transplantation in children. Unique molecular identifiers were used to barcode this TCRbeta library. Each CDR3 protein is one row after TCRdb ran MiXCR on the PCR reads. The table shows hundreds of thousands of distinct CDR3 sequences, with 9.5% to 10% occurring only once. Sequenced here: PBMCs from the stem cell graft donor, sampled from the stem cell graft. Receptors were obtained from a human donor who donated a stem cell graft to a child with SCID.

This clonotype was counted many times. Relative to the germline gene, one junction end is altered; a read error may explain this. The rearrangement joins TRBV12-3 or TRBV12-4 to TRBJ2-1, with 11 bases that match TRBD2. The CDR3 loop spans 15 amino acids. The CDR3 nucleotides read TGCGCCAGCAGCTCCGGGACTAGCGGCTACAATGAGCAGTTCTTC. This codes for CASSSGTSGYNEQFF.

V and J are TRBV29-1 and TRBJ1-3; no firm D call. The V gene's germline CDR1 is SQVTM and CDR2 ANQGSEA. The CDR3 covers 13 residues. With 4 bases removed from V and 0 bases from J, the gap between germline ends came to 7 bases. CDR3 bases: TGCAGCGTTGTGGGGATCTCTGGAAACACCATATATTTT. Translated: CSVVGISGNTIYF.

In the case of this clonotype: This could be a read error, since a much larger clone is one nucleotide away. The chain combines TRBV20-1 with TRBJ2-3; tentatively, D is TRBD1 or TRBD2 (5 bases each). The germline V and J ends were trimmed by 5 bases and 5 bases, with 17 bases remaining between them. This CDR3 spans 14 amino acids. The germline V gene has CDR1 DFQATT and CDR2 SNEGSKA (reference sequence). The CDR3 spells CSAAGHGEKDTQYF. CDR3 bases: TGCAGTGCTGCTGGACATGGGGAGAAAGATACGCAGTATTTT.

This clonotype occurred a few times. The chain joins TRBV7-9 to TRBJ1-1; 7 bases are a match to TRBD1. Germline CDR1 and CDR2: SEHNR and FQNEAQ (reference sequence). This CDR3 is built from 16 residues. The trim removed 5 bases at V and 0 bases at J, leaving 9 bases unmatched. The CDR3 bases are TGTGCCAGCAGCACCATAGGGGGCCTTATGAACACTGAAGCTTTCTTT. Translation gives CASSTIGGLMNTEAFF.

The chain carries TRBV20-1 and TRBJ2-3; D unclear. This CDR3 has 11 residues. Trimming removed 6 bases from V and 5 bases from J, with 9 bases in between. From germline, CDR1 is DFQATT and CDR2 SNEGSKA (reference sequence). In nucleotides, the CDR3 is TGCAGTGCGGATTCAATAGATACGCAGTATTTT. Residues: CSADSIDTQYF.

The rearrangement joins TRBV20-1 to TRBJ1-2; no firm D call. The CDR3 totals 15 residues. Germline V lookup: CDR1 DFQATT, CDR2 SNEGSKA (reference sequence). V lost 0 bases and J lost 0, with 11 bases in between. CDR3 nucleotides: TGCAGTGCTAGAGATCCCGTCAGTCCTAACTATGGCTACACCTTC. Translated: CSARDPVSPNYGYTF.

This clonotype came up many times. The gene calls are TRBV3-1 and TRBJ2-2; 11 bases fit TRBD2. Germline V CDR1 and CDR2: LGHDT, YNNKEL (reference sequence). Trimming took 1 base from V and 1 from J; bases not matched to a gene: 2. CDR3 length: 17 residues. The CDR3 region is CASSQGLAGMNTGELFF. CDR3 coding DNA: TGTGCCAGCAGCCAAGGACTAGCGGGGATGAACACCGGGGAGCTGTTTTTT.

The V call is TRBV12-3 or TRBV12-4, the J call TRBJ2-3, with 9 bases lining up with TRBD2. The trim removed 3 bases at V and 8 bases at J, leaving 6 bases unmatched. This CDR3 has 14 residues. The CDR3 nucleotides read TGTGCCAGCAGTTTCGAGCCGCGGGGGGGTACGCAGTATTTT. This translates into CASSFEPRGGTQYF.

The V call is TRBV7-9, the J call TRBJ1-2, with a possible D match to TRBD1 (5 bases). CDR3 length equals 12 residues. V was pared by 6 bases and J by 7 bases, with 12 bases between. Germline V gene sequence: CDR1 SEHNR, CDR2 FQNEAQ (reference sequence). The CDR3 region has the DNA TGTGCCAGCAGTACACTGGGGACTGGCTACACCTTC. Protein: CASSTLGTGYTF.

The chain uses TRBV10-2 and TRBJ2-7; D may correspond to TRBD1 or TRBD2 (5 bases each). The CDR3 totals 13 residues. Trimming took 3 bases from V and 5 from J, leaving 11 bases between them. Germline values: CDR1 WSHSY, CDR2 SAAADI. Here the CDR3 DNA reads TGCGCCAGCAGTGACGGGGACGCCAACGAGCAGTACTTC. Amino acids: CASSDGDANEQYF.

This clonotype was counted between two and nine times. V is TRBV2 and J is TRBJ1-2; a possible D gene is TRBD1 (6 bases). Trimming removed 6 bases at V and 8 bases at J, with 13 bases between. The CDR3 is 12 amino acids. Germline assignment: CDR1 SNHLY and CDR2 FYNNEI. For the CDR3, the DNA is TGTGCCAGCAGGCGACTGGGGGCGGGCTACACCTTC. Translated: CASRRLGAGYTF.

This clonotype has a count of ten or more. The genes are TRBV20-1 and TRBJ2-1, with D unclear. The V end was cut by 3 bases, the J end by 13 bases, with 13 bases between. The CDR3 length is 11 residues. Germline CDR1 and CDR2: DFQATT and SNEGSKA (reference sequence). CDR3 DNA: TGCAGTGCTAGTGCCTGGGGATTACAGTTCTTC. It yields the protein CSASAWGLQFF.

There are many counts of this clonotype. V is TRBV14 and J is TRBJ2-1; no clear D. Trimming left V 1 base short and J 15 bases short, with 13 bases between. The CDR3 extends over 12 amino acids. Germline V CDR1 and CDR2: SGHDN, FVKESK. The DNA for the CDR3 is TGTGCCAGCAGCCAAGTTATATGGGCGACGTTCTTC. Protein: CASSQVIWATFF.

This clonotype has at least ten counts. The chain is built from TRBV2 and TRBJ2-4; tentatively, D is TRBD2 (7 bases). V lost 0 bases and J lost 0, with 9 bases in between. This CDR3 has 16 amino acids. The germline V gene encodes CDR1 SNHLY and CDR2 FYNNEI. Here the CDR3 DNA reads TGTGCCAGCAGTGAAGCGGGGGGGCTAGCCAAAAACATTCAGTACTTC. Translated: CASSEAGGLAKNIQYF.

V is TRBV29-1 and J is TRBJ2-3, with D possibly being TRBD2 (5 bases). Deletions cut 6 bases from V and 0 bases from J, with 13 bases between. The V gene's germline CDR1 is SQVTM and CDR2 ANQGSEA. CDR3 length equals 14 residues. In DNA form, the CDR3 reads TGCAGCGTGGGCGGGCAGTTTAGCACAGATACGCAGTATTTT. This gives the protein CSVGGQFSTDTQYF.

The sample holds a few counts of this clonotype. The chain carries TRBV11-2 and TRBJ1-1, with D unclear. Germline CDR1 SGHAT, CDR2 FQNNGV. The CDR3 has 16 amino acids. Trimming took 0 bases from V and 0 from J, leaving 11 bases between them. CDR3 loop: CASSLDGGSMNTEAFF. The CDR3 DNA reads as TGTGCCAGCAGCTTAGACGGCGGGTCCATGAACACTGAAGCTTTCTTT. Based on the CDR3 plus reference TRBV11-2 and TRBJ1-1, the full variable domain is EAGVAQSPRYKIIEKRQSVAFWCNPISGHATLYWYQQILGQGPKLLIQFQNNGVVDDSQLPKDRFSAERLKGVDSTLKIQPAKLEDSAVYLCASSLDGGSMNTEAFFGQGTRLTVV.

In regard to this clonotype: Since a much larger clone is just one base distant, this may be a read error. V usage is TRBV3-1 and J usage is TRBJ2-7; a possible D gene is TRBD1 (5 bases). V was cut by 1 base and J by 6 bases, with 10 bases left in between. This CDR3 has 13 residues. CDR1 and CDR2 (germline): LGHDT, YNNKEL (reference sequence). The chain's CDR3 is CASSQVVGVEQYF. The CDR3 DNA reads as TGTGCCAGCAGCCAAGTTGTAGGGGTCGAGCAGTACTTC.

This clonotype occurred many times. The chain is built from TRBV5-1 and TRBJ2-3; 10 bases are shared with TRBD2. Germline assignment: CDR1 SGHRS and CDR2 YFSETQ. This CDR3 has 14 residues. V shed 7 bases, J shed 2 bases, and the junction held 4 bases outside the gene matches. This chain's CDR3 is CASCTSGVTDTQYF. In nucleotides, the CDR3 is TGCGCCAGCTGCACTAGCGGGGTCACAGATACGCAGTATTTT.

The V call is TRBV20-1, the J call TRBJ1-2; D is possibly TRBD1 (6 bases). The V gene's germline CDR1 is DFQATT and CDR2 SNEGSKA (reference sequence). V was shortened by 6 bases and J by 6 bases, with 14 bases between the two germline ends. The CDR3 is 12 residues long. The CDR3 coding sequence is TGCAGTGCCCCGGAGGGGGGAGATGGCTACACCTTC. Its protein product is CSAPEGGDGYTF.

A note on this clonotype: A single base separates this from a much larger clone, so it may be a read error. The chain couples TRBV12-3 or TRBV12-4 to TRBJ2-3; TRBD2 is a possible D gene (6 bases). The CDR3 is 14 residues long. V dropped 7 bases and J dropped 0 bases, with 11 bases sitting between them. The CDR3 nucleotides read TGTGCCAGCACCCTCGGGACTAGCACAGATACGCAGTATTTT. Residues: CASTLGTSTDTQYF.

This clonotype was counted between two and nine times. V usage is TRBV25-1 and J usage is TRBJ2-7; D is unresolved. Trimming removed 2 bases at V and 6 bases at J, with 14 bases between. Per the germline V gene, CDR1 is MGHDK and CDR2 is SYGVNS. The CDR3 spans 14 residues. CDR3 amino acids: CASSEPEDPAEQYF. CDR3 in DNA: TGTGCCAGCAGTGAACCAGAAGACCCAGCCGAGCAGTACTTC.

This clonotype was seen a handful of times. In DNA, the CDR3 is TGTGCCAGCAGGGATTATTCGGGGTCCGAGCAGTACTTC. Translated, it gives CASRDYSGSEQYF. This rearrangement joins TRBV27 to TRBJ2-7; the D gene is possibly TRBD2 (5 bases). The CDR3 is 13 residues long. V lost 6 bases to trimming and J lost 6 bases, with 15 bases between them. The germline V gene has CDR1 MNHEY and CDR2 SMNVEV (reference sequence).

The V gene is TRBV16, the J gene TRBJ2-7; maybe TRBD1 (5 bases). Germline lookup yields CDR1 KGHSY and CDR2 FQNENV. V was cut by 0 bases and J by 3 bases, with 15 bases left in between. The CDR3 totals 16 residues. The CDR3 here is CASSQSLGRENYEQYF. For the CDR3, the DNA is TGTGCCAGCAGCCAATCGTTAGGCAGGGAAAACTACGAGCAGTACTTC.

V is TRBV7-9 and J is TRBJ1-2; TRBD1 might be the D (6 bases). The germline gives CDR1 SEHNR, CDR2 FQNEAQ (reference sequence). The CDR3 extends over 14 amino acids. V was cut by 4 bases and J by 2 bases, with 11 bases left in between. DNA of the CDR3: TGTGCCAGCAGCTCCCGACAGGACAACTATGGCTACACCTTC. Translating gives CASSSRQDNYGYTF.

This chain links TRBV2 with TRBJ1-4; 7 nucleotides line up with TRBD1. V lost 6 bases and J lost 5; bases outside the gene matches: 9. Germline V lookup: CDR1 SNHLY, CDR2 FYNNEI. The CDR3 extends over 15 amino acids. CDR3 residues: CASRDSGQSNEKLFF. The CDR3 DNA is TGTGCCAGCAGGGATTCGGGACAGTCCAATGAAAAACTGTTTTTT. Based on the CDR3 plus reference TRBV2 and TRBJ1-4, the full variable domain is EPEVTQTPSHQVTQMGQEVILRCVPISNHLYFYWYRQILGQKVEFLVSFYNNEISEKSEIFDDQFSVERPDGSNFTLKIRSTKLEDSAMYFCASRDSGQSNEKLFFGSGTQLSVL.

The gene calls are TRBV5-6 and TRBJ2-7; no reliable D call. With 0 bases removed from V and 3 bases from J, the gap between germline ends came to 7 bases. CDR3 length equals 13 residues. Germline lookup yields CDR1 SGHDT and CDR2 YYEEEE. As DNA, the CDR3 is TGTGCCAGCAGCTTGGGTTTCATCTACGAGCAGTACTTC. It specifies CASSLGFIYEQYF. The full variable domain, rest sourced from reference TRBV5-6 and TRBJ2-7, is DAGVTQSPTHLIKTRGQQVTLRCSPKSGHDTVSWYQQALGQGPQFIFQYYEEEERQRGNFPDRFSGHQFPNYSSELNVNALLLGDSALYLCASSLGFIYEQYFGPGTRLTVT.

This sequence joins TRBV29-1 and TRBJ1-1; D is unclear. This CDR3 has 10 amino acids. Germline V CDR1 and CDR2: SQVTM, ANQGSEA. V lost 3 bases and J 10 bases, leaving 9 bases between the germline ends. The CDR3 loop reads CSVDSEVAFF. CDR3 nucleotides: TGCAGCGTTGACAGTGAGGTAGCTTTCTTT.

In its sample, this clonotype was seen a few times. This chain uses TRBV29-1 with TRBJ1-1, with D uncertain. Germline CDR1 and CDR2: SQVTM and ANQGSEA. V shed 4 bases and J shed 2 bases, with 8 bases lying between them. There are 12 residues in the CDR3. CDR3 sequence (DNA): TGCAGCGTTGCGGACGCTAACACTGAAGCTTTCTTT. The encoded protein is CSVADANTEAFF.

The table lists this clonotype with many counts. The chain joins TRBV12-3 or TRBV12-4 to TRBJ1-5, with a tentative D call TRBD1 (5 bases). CDR3 length: 14 amino acids. Trimming removed 6 bases at V and 3 bases at J, with 12 bases between. This CDR3 reads CASSRQLLNQPQHF. The CDR3 bases are TGTGCCAGCAGCCGACAGCTTCTCAATCAGCCCCAGCATTTT.

In its sample, this clonotype was seen many times. The rearrangement uses TRBV20-1 and TRBJ2-7; D possibly corresponds to TRBD2 (5 bases). V was cut by 0 bases and J by 0 bases, with 9 bases left in between. The CDR3 is 14 residues long. CDR1 is DFQATT and CDR2 is SNEGSKA in the germline V gene (reference sequence). Here the CDR3 DNA reads TGCAGTGCTAGAGATCCGGGGATCTCCTACGAGCAGTACTTC. Its protein is CSARDPGISYEQYF.

The chain joins TRBV7-2 to TRBJ1-6; perhaps TRBD1 as D (6 bases). The CDR3 runs 17 residues. With 2 bases removed from V and 10 bases from J, the gap between germline ends came to 21 bases. The germline CDR1 and CDR2 sequences are SGHTA and FQGNSA. This chain's CDR3 is CASSLKGGATPPSPLHF. The DNA of the CDR3 is TGTGCCAGCAGCTTAAAGGGGGGCGCGACCCCCCCCTCACCCCTCCACTTT. Drawing the rest from reference TRBV7-2 and TRBJ1-6, the complete variable domain is GAGVSQSPSNKVTEKGKDVELRCDPISGHTALYWYRQSLGQGLEFLIYFQGNSAPDKSGLPSDRFSAERTGGSVSTLTIQRTQQEDSAVYLCASSLKGGATPPSPLHFGNGTRLTVT.